Listed here are 26 T cell receptor beta chains from one sample, sequenced in a study of blood T cell repertoires in COVID-19. Here immunoSEQ multiplex PCR was the method, and the copy in TCRdb shows in-frame clones only, minus some. Found here are some 170,000 clones, around 76% of them singletons; the top ten hold about 9%. Sequenced sample: peripheral blood. The receptors were sampled from a woman aged 45-60 years with active or convalescent COVID-19.

The rearrangement links TRBV12-3 or TRBV12-4 to TRBJ2-7; D may be TRBD2 (6 bases). Trimming stripped 2 bases from V and 6 bases from J, with 8 bases between. The CDR3 totals 12 residues. The CDR3 is CASSLTGGEQYF. The CDR3, as DNA: TGTGCCAGCAGTTTAACCGGGGGCGAGCAGTACTTC.

This rearrangement joins TRBV27 to TRBJ1-6, with D unresolved. The ends were cut back, 2 bases at V and 10 bases at J, with 9 bases in the middle. Germline V CDR1 and CDR2: MNHEY, SMNVEV (reference sequence). CDR3 length equals 13 residues. Here the CDR3 reads CASSLGRGSPLHF. As DNA, the CDR3 is TGTGCCAGCAGTTTAGGGAGAGGGTCACCCCTCCACTTT.

This clone has a handful of counts. The gene calls are TRBV7-2 and TRBJ2-1; D gene ambiguous. Germline V gene data show CDR1 as SGHTA and CDR2 as FQGNSA. The CDR3 extends over 16 amino acids. V was pared by 2 bases and J by 5 bases, with 16 bases between. The CDR3 spells CASSLRGGILNNEQFF. DNA of the CDR3: TGTGCCAGCAGCTTACGAGGCGGTATCCTAAACAATGAGCAGTTCTTC.

The chain employs TRBV7-2 and TRBJ2-2; D perhaps matches TRBD2 (6 bases). This CDR3 region has 16 residues. CDR1 and CDR2 from the germline V gene are SGHTA and FQGNSA. V lost 5 bases and J 5 bases, leaving 18 bases between the germline ends. CDR3 in amino acids: CASSPGGTSGTGELFF. DNA for the CDR3: TGTGCCAGCAGCCCTGGCGGGACCTCGGGGACCGGGGAGCTGTTTTTT.

The chain recombines TRBV7-2 with TRBJ2-7; 7 bases line up with TRBD2. Germline lookup yields CDR1 SGHTA and CDR2 FQGNSA. The V and J ends lost 1 base and 3 bases, in that order; junction bases with no gene match: 6. The CDR3 runs to 15 residues. The CDR3 region is CASSLGVGGSYEQYF. The CDR3 DNA reads TGTGCCAGCAGCTTAGGGGTAGGCGGGAGCTACGAGCAGTACTTC.

V is TRBV3-1 (or the pseudogene TRBV3-2) and J is TRBJ2-4; D ambiguous. V was shortened by 0 bases and J by 7 bases, with 4 bases between the two germline ends. The CDR3 is 12 residues long. Germline V gene lookup returns CDR1 LGHDT and CDR2 YNNKEL (reference sequence). The CDR3 DNA sequence: TGTGCCAGCAGCCAAGATGCGAACATTCAGTACTTC. Encoded protein: CASSQDANIQYF.

The chain has TRBV6-5 and TRBJ1-1; 8 bases fit TRBD1. CDR1 and CDR2 (germline): MNHEY, SVGAGI. After removal of 6 bases from V and 0 bases from J, the junction contained 3 bases not matched to a gene. The CDR3 has 14 amino acids. CDR3 region: CASRTGQVNTEAFF. The CDR3 DNA reads as TGTGCCAGCAGAACGGGACAGGTGAACACTGAAGCTTTCTTT.

The chain carries TRBV7-2 and TRBJ2-7; D unclear. CDR1 and CDR2 (germline): SGHTA, FQGNSA. Trimming took off 4 bases at V and 6 bases at J, with 7 bases between the two ends. The CDR3 is 11 amino acids. DNA for the CDR3: TGTGCCAGCAGCTACGGTGGCGAGCAGTACTTC. It codes for CASSYGGEQYF.

The table lists this clone with a count of one. The chain combines TRBV19 with TRBJ1-2; perhaps TRBD1 as D (6 bases). Trimming shortened V by 8 bases and J by 2 bases, and 12 bases separated the two germline ends. The germline V gene encodes CDR1 LNHDA and CDR2 SQIVND (reference sequence). CDR3 length: 13 amino acids. The DNA for the CDR3 is TGTGCCAGTGCACTCAGGGGAAACTATGGCTACACCTTC. Residues: CASALRGNYGYTF.

The chain couples TRBV11-2 to TRBJ2-5; D may be TRBD2 (6 bases). With 5 bases removed from V and 4 bases from J, the gap between germline ends came to 17 bases. Germline V gene lookup returns CDR1 SGHAT and CDR2 FQNNGV. CDR3 length: 15 amino acids. In nucleotides, the CDR3 is TGTGCCAGCAGCAAACGCGAGGAGGGTGGAGAGACCCAGTACTTC. This translates into CASSKREEGGETQYF.

There are a few counts of this clone. The chain is built from TRBV7-9 and TRBJ2-1, with TRBD1 identical over 7 bases. V lost 5 bases to trimming and J lost 5 bases; unmatched junction nucleotides: 6. Germline CDR1 is SEHNR and CDR2 is FQNEAQ (reference sequence). This CDR3 is 14 amino acids long. The CDR3 is CASSRQGKHNEQFF. CDR3 coding DNA: TGTGCCAGCAGCCGACAGGGTAAGCACAATGAGCAGTTCTTC.

This chain joins TRBV30 and TRBJ1-3; D remains unclear. Germline V lookup: CDR1 GTSNPN, CDR2 SVGIG (reference sequence). Trimming stripped 7 bases from V and 0 bases from J, with 10 bases between. The CDR3 covers 13 residues. CDR3 residues: CAYALSSGNTIYF. CDR3 DNA: TGTGCCTACGCCCTGAGCTCTGGAAACACCATATATTTT.

The chain employs TRBV4-2 and TRBJ1-2; the D gene is possibly TRBD1 (6 bases). Trimming left V 2 bases short and J 7 bases short, with 11 bases between. CDR1 and CDR2 (germline): LGHNA, YNFKEQ. This CDR3 comprises 13 residues. CDR3 DNA sequence: TGTGCCAGCAGCCAATTTGTACAGGGTGGCTACACCTTC. It codes for CASSQFVQGGYTF.

This clone was picked up many times. The J gene is TRBJ2-2, the V gene TRBV5-1; a possible D gene is TRBD1 (5 bases). Trimming shortened V by 4 bases and J by 3 bases, and 7 bases separated the two germline ends. Germline V gene sequence: CDR1 SGHRS, CDR2 YFSETQ. The CDR3 covers 13 residues. The CDR3 region is CASSVRDTGELFF. The CDR3 bases are TGCGCCAGCAGCGTCAGGGACACCGGGGAGCTGTTTTTT.

The chain is built from TRBV6-2 or TRBV6-3 and TRBJ2-5, with 8 positions matching TRBD2. The CDR3 spans 14 residues. J lost 4 bases, V lost 0 bases, and 1 base had no gene match. Germline V gene sequence: CDR1 MNHEY, CDR2 SVGEGT. The CDR3, as DNA: TGTGCCAGCAGTTACTCCCTAGCGGGAGAGACCCAGTACTTC. Its translation is CASSYSLAGETQYF.

This rearrangement joins TRBV19 to TRBJ2-1; TRBD2 matches at 10 bases. Germline CDR1 LNHDA, CDR2 SQIVND (reference sequence). Trimming removed 8 bases from V and 0 bases from J; junction bases left unmatched: 19. CDR3 length: 20 amino acids. The CDR3 bases are TGTGCCAGTGGTAGGCTTCCGGGACTAGCGACCCGAAGCTCCTACAATGAGCAGTTCTTC. Residues: CASGRLPGLATRSSYNEQFF.

The V call is TRBV28, the J call TRBJ1-1, with 7 bases lining up with TRBD1. The length of the CDR3 is 19 residues. The germline V gene encodes CDR1 MDHEN and CDR2 SYDVKM. Unmatched junction bases numbered 17, after V lost 4 bases and J lost 0 bases. This CDR3 is CASSSGTAESPLMNTEAFF. The CDR3 DNA is TGTGCCAGCAGTTCAGGGACAGCCGAGTCCCCGTTAATGAACACTGAAGCTTTCTTT.

This sequence joins TRBV7-3 and TRBJ2-2; TRBD2 agrees at 16 bases. After removal of 5 bases from V and 7 bases from J, the junction contained 10 bases not matched to a gene. From germline, CDR1 is SGHTA and CDR2 FQGTGA. There are 18 residues in the CDR3. CDR3 DNA sequence: TGTGCCAGCAGCCCCACCGGGACTAGCGGGAGGGCTGGCGGGGAGCTGTTTTTT. This sequence encodes CASSPTGTSGRAGGELFF.

This clone has more than one count but fewer than ten. The chain recombines TRBV19 with TRBJ1-1; tentatively, D is TRBD1 (5 bases). V was trimmed by 5 bases and J by 1 base, leaving 11 bases between them. CDR1 is LNHDA, CDR2 SQIVND, per germline (reference sequence). The CDR3 loop spans 14 amino acids. CDR3 sequence: CASSAPTENTEAFF. The CDR3 DNA sequence: TGTGCCAGTAGTGCCCCGACAGAGAACACTGAAGCTTTCTTT.

The chain uses TRBV7-3 and TRBJ2-2, with TRBD2 identical over 14 bases. V was pared by 5 bases and J by 4 bases, with 12 bases of the junction left unmatched. The CDR3 loop spans 19 amino acids. Germline CDR1 reads SGHTA; CDR2 reads FQGTGA. CDR3 sequence (DNA): TGTGCCAGCAGCCCCGGGACTAGCGGGAGCCCAGGGGGCACCGGGGAGCTGTTTTTT. Translation: CASSPGTSGSPGGTGELFF.

This clone was seen only once. This sequence joins TRBV2 and TRBJ1-5; 9 bases match TRBD1. Germline loops: CDR1 SNHLY, CDR2 FYNNEI. This CDR3 has 15 residues. After removal of 6 bases from V and 8 bases from J, the junction contained 11 bases not matched to a gene. The CDR3 nucleotides are TGTGCCAGCAGGGCCCTACAGGGGGCTAGTGAGCCCCAGCATTTT. The encoded protein is CASRALQGASEPQHF.

The chain joins TRBV10-3 to TRBJ2-5, with 10 positions matching TRBD2. CDR3 size: 13 residues. Germline CDR1 ENHRY, CDR2 SYGVKD. J was trimmed by 5 bases and V by 6 bases; bases with no gene match: 3. This chain's CDR3 is CAIRGTSAETQYF. The CDR3 nucleotides are TGTGCCATCAGAGGGACTAGCGCGGAGACCCAGTACTTC.

The chain recombines TRBV30 with TRBJ1-6, with TRBD1 matching over 7 bases. The V gene's germline CDR1 is GTSNPN and CDR2 SVGIG (reference sequence). The CDR3 totals 15 residues. V shed 7 bases and J 4 bases; nucleotides not matched to a gene: 10. CDR3 sequence reads: CASRRDSVYNSPLHF. In DNA form, the CDR3 reads TGTGCCTCACGCCGGGACAGCGTTTATAATTCACCCCTCCACTTT.

This clone showed up just a few times. The chain couples TRBV7-2 to TRBJ1-2; 7 positions match TRBD1. With 3 bases clipped from V and 2 bases from J, the junction kept 6 bases outside the gene matches. CDR3 length equals 15 residues. The germline CDR1 and CDR2 sequences are SGHTA and FQGNSA. In DNA form, the CDR3 reads TGTGCCAGCAGCTTGGGGCCGGGACAGAACTATGGCTACACCTTC. It codes for CASSLGPGQNYGYTF.

This clone was seen a handful of times. J is TRBJ1-3 and V is TRBV3-1 (or the pseudogene TRBV3-2); D call uncertain. The CDR3 totals 14 residues. Germline V lookup: CDR1 LGHDT, CDR2 YNNKEL (reference sequence). V lost 4 bases and J 4 bases, leaving 11 bases between the germline ends. CDR3 DNA: TGTGCCAGCAGCCCCAGAGGGAGAGGAAACACCATATATTTT. This gives the protein CASSPRGRGNTIYF.

The rearrangement uses TRBV28 and TRBJ2-1; TRBD2 is a possible D gene (6 bases). Trimming stripped 0 bases from V and 7 bases from J, with 16 bases between. The CDR3 length is 16 residues. Germline loops: CDR1 MDHEN, CDR2 SYDVKM. The CDR3 nucleotides read TGTGCCAGCAGTTTATGGGAAACGGGAGTAGGTAATGAGCAGTTCTTC. Residues: CASSLWETGVGNEQFF.